Listed here are 20 T cell receptor beta chains from one sample, sequenced in a study of control samples from healthy donors and cancer patients. Method: immunoSEQ multiplex PCR; TCRdb's copy keeps in-frame clones and lacks some. The sample yields about 150,000 clones, approximately 91% seen once. The specimen sequenced was blood. The source is a woman in her 40s in good health.

J is TRBJ2-2 and V is TRBV29-1; D is undetermined. The V gene's germline CDR1 is SQVTM and CDR2 ANQGSEA. Trimming shortened V by 7 bases and J by 0 bases, and 6 bases separated the two germline ends. This CDR3 contains 12 residues. The CDR3 coding sequence is TGCAGCGCGGGCCCGAACACCGGGGAGCTGTTTTTT. Translating it yields CSAGPNTGELFF.

This chain connects TRBV6-5 to TRBJ2-2; no reliable D call. Germline CDR1 MNHEY, CDR2 SVGAGI. This CDR3 region has 14 residues. V lost 4 bases, J lost 5 bases, and 11 bases lay in between. This CDR3 is CASSFDSATGELFF. CDR3 DNA: TGTGCCAGCAGTTTTGACTCCGCGACCGGGGAGCTGTTTTTT.

The CDR3 loop is CASSYFSGNTIYF. The CDR3, as DNA: TGTGCCAGCAGTTATTTCTCTGGAAACACCATATATTTT. The V gene is TRBV7-9, the J gene TRBJ1-3; D unclear. Germline V gene data show CDR1 as SEHNR and CDR2 as FQNEAQ (reference sequence). V gave up 6 bases and J gave up 0 bases, with 6 bases separating them. This CDR3 has 13 amino acids.

The V gene is TRBV7-8, the J gene TRBJ1-4; 10 nucleotides match TRBD1. The trim removed 5 bases at V and 6 bases at J, leaving 3 bases unmatched. The germline V gene encodes CDR1 SGHVS and CDR2 FQNEAQ. This CDR3 spans 14 amino acids. CDR3 in DNA: TGTGCCAGCAGCCCGACAGGGGGCTATGAAAAACTGTTTTTT. It yields the protein CASSPTGGYEKLFF.

This chain links TRBV7-9 with TRBJ2-3, with unresolved D. The CDR3 has 15 residues. V was trimmed by 1 base and J by 3 bases, leaving 11 bases between them. Looked up from germline, CDR1 is SEHNR and CDR2 is FQNEAQ (reference sequence). CDR3 loop: CASSLGVGRTDTQYF. The CDR3 region has the DNA TGTGCCAGCAGCTTAGGGGTAGGGCGTACAGATACGCAGTATTTT.

This chain uses TRBV4-2 with TRBJ1-6; D call uncertain. This CDR3 is 15 amino acids long. Germline V CDR1 and CDR2: LGHNA, YNFKEQ. V gave up 1 base and J gave up 0 bases, with 4 bases separating them. CDR3 DNA: TGTGCCAGCAGCCAAGGGCCCTCCTATAATTCACCCCTCCACTTT. Amino acids: CASSQGPSYNSPLHF.

This clone has more than one count but fewer than ten. This chain links TRBV4-1 with TRBJ2-1; 10 bases align to TRBD2. CDR1 and CDR2 from the germline V gene are MGHRA and YSYEKL. V dropped 1 base and J dropped 7; count of bases not matched to a gene: 7. The CDR3 totals 16 residues. The DNA for the CDR3 is TGCGCCAGCAGCCAAGCAAAGATAGCGGGGGGAAATGAGCAGTTCTTC. Its protein is CASSQAKIAGGNEQFF.

The chain carries TRBV5-5 and TRBJ1-3; no reliable D call. Trimming took 4 bases from V and 0 from J, leaving 11 bases between them. CDR1 is SGHKS and CDR2 is YYEKEE in the germline V gene (reference sequence). The CDR3 loop spans 15 amino acids. The CDR3 loop is CASSTLTGSGNTIYF. DNA of the CDR3: TGTGCCAGCAGCACCTTGACGGGCTCTGGAAACACCATATATTTT. The variable domain in full, completed from reference TRBV5-5 and TRBJ1-3, reads DAGVTQSPTHLIKTRGQQVTLRCSPISGHKSVSWYQQVLGQGPQFIFQYYEKEERGRGNFPDRFSARQFPNYSSELNVNALLLGDSALYLCASSTLTGSGNTIYFGEGSWLTVV.

The chain joins TRBV10-3 to TRBJ2-6, with TRBD1 matching over 11 bases. Trimming took 6 bases from V and 1 from J; bases not matched to a gene: 5. CDR1 is ENHRY and CDR2 is SYGVKD in the germline V gene. CDR3 size: 17 residues. CDR3: CAISGQGAVSGANVLTF. CDR3 bases: TGTGCCATCAGCGGACAGGGGGCAGTTTCTGGGGCCAACGTCCTGACTTTC.

DNA for the CDR3: TGTGCCAGCAGCCTAATGGGCCTTGAAGCTTTCTTT. This codes for CASSLMGLEAFF. The chain links TRBV21-1 to TRBJ1-1; the table's TRBD1 call for D was not verified on the DNA. TRBV21-1 is assigned pseudogene status. The CDR3 loop spans 12 amino acids.

With respect to this clone: The sample holds other DNA sequences that translate to the same CDR3. This sequence joins TRBV18 and TRBJ1-4; D is undetermined. Germline V CDR1 and CDR2: KGHSH, LQKENI. CDR3 length: 14 residues. Trimming shortened V by 1 base and J by 1 base, and 4 bases separated the two germline ends. This CDR3 reads CASSPQGTNEKLFF. The CDR3 DNA is TGTGCCAGCTCACCACAGGGAACTAATGAAAAACTGTTTTTT. The full variable domain, its missing parts supplied by reference TRBV18 and TRBJ1-4, is NAGVMQNPRHLVRRRGQEARLRCSPMKGHSHVYWYRQLPEEGLKFMVYLQKENIIDESGMPKERFSAEFPKEGPSILRIQQVVRGDSAAYFCASSPQGTNEKLFFGSGTQLSVL.

Written as DNA, the CDR3 is TGTGCCAGCAGCCAACCCGGGACCTATGAAAAACTGTTTTTT. Translation gives CASSQPGTYEKLFF. The chain uses TRBV14 and TRBJ1-4, with a possible D match to TRBD1 (5 bases). CDR3 length equals 14 residues. V lost 2 bases and J 6 bases, leaving 10 bases between the germline ends. Germline V lookup: CDR1 SGHDN, CDR2 FVKESK.

The chain is built from TRBV5-1 and TRBJ1-2; 8 positions match TRBD1. V shed 0 bases, J shed 6 bases, and the junction held 13 bases outside the gene matches. CDR1 is SGHRS and CDR2 is YFSETQ in the germline V gene. CDR3 size: 17 residues. The chain's CDR3 is CASSLELGEVGQDGYTF. The CDR3 nucleotides are TGCGCCAGCAGCTTGGAATTGGGGGAGGTGGGACAGGATGGCTACACCTTC.

V and J are TRBV5-5 and TRBJ2-7, with 9 bases aligning to TRBD1. CDR1 and CDR2 (germline): SGHKS, YYEKEE (reference sequence). V lost 6 bases to trimming and J lost 7 bases; unmatched junction nucleotides: 14. There are 15 residues in the CDR3. The DNA of the CDR3 is TGTGCCAGCACCGGACCGGGACAGGGCTCAGGTGAGCAGTACTTC. Amino acid sequence: CASTGPGQGSGEQYF.

The rearrangement joins TRBV2 to TRBJ2-5; tentatively, D is TRBD2 (7 bases). From germline, CDR1 is SNHLY and CDR2 FYNNEI. Trimming removed 8 bases from V and 4 bases from J, with 11 bases in between. The CDR3 totals 12 residues. This CDR3 is CASGGGGETQYF. CDR3 DNA: TGTGCCAGCGGGGGGGGCGGAGAGACCCAGTACTTC.

The V gene is TRBV6-6, the J gene TRBJ1-1; the D is unclear. V gave up 6 bases and J gave up 7 bases, with 9 bases separating them. Germline CDR1 reads MNHNY; CDR2 reads SVGAGI (reference sequence). The CDR3 contains 11 residues. The CDR3 DNA reads TGTGCCAGCAGGACGGACCGTGAAGCTTTCTTT. Residues: CASRTDREAFF.

The chain recombines TRBV4-1 with TRBJ1-1; D may be TRBD1 (5 bases). V was shortened by 4 bases and J by 4 bases, with 10 bases between the two germline ends. Germline V lookup: CDR1 MGHRA, CDR2 YSYEKL. The CDR3 sequence is 13 residues long. The CDR3 loop is CASSPQGITEAFF. DNA of the CDR3: TGCGCCAGCAGCCCCCAGGGTATCACTGAAGCTTTCTTT.

This chain joins TRBV6-4 and TRBJ2-1; maybe TRBD2 (6 bases). Trimming pared 6 bases from V and 4 bases from J, leaving 19 bases between. The CDR3 length is 16 residues. Per germline, CDR1 MRHNA and CDR2 SNTAGT. CDR3 residues: CASRQEAGSYYNEQFF. CDR3 DNA: TGTGCCAGCAGGCAAGAAGCGGGTTCCTATTACAATGAGCAGTTCTTC.

This clone was detected once. This rearrangement joins TRBV13 to TRBJ1-1; D gene unclear. Trimming shortened V by 5 bases and J by 8 bases, and 12 bases separated the two germline ends. Per the germline V gene, CDR1 is PRHDT and CDR2 is FYEKMQ (reference sequence). CDR3 size: 12 residues. The CDR3 reads CASSPFRPEAFF. As DNA, the CDR3 is TGTGCCAGCAGCCCATTTCGCCCCGAAGCTTTCTTT.

This clone was recorded a few times. This chain links TRBV25-1 with TRBJ2-7, with D possibly TRBD1 on 5 matching bases. Trimming left V 8 bases short and J 6 bases short, with 17 bases between. The CDR3 has 13 residues. CDR1 is MGHDK, CDR2 SYGVNS, per germline. The CDR3 DNA is TGTGCCAGCTCGTCAGGGCGAAGTCTCGAGCAGTACTTC. Encoded protein: CASSSGRSLEQYF.